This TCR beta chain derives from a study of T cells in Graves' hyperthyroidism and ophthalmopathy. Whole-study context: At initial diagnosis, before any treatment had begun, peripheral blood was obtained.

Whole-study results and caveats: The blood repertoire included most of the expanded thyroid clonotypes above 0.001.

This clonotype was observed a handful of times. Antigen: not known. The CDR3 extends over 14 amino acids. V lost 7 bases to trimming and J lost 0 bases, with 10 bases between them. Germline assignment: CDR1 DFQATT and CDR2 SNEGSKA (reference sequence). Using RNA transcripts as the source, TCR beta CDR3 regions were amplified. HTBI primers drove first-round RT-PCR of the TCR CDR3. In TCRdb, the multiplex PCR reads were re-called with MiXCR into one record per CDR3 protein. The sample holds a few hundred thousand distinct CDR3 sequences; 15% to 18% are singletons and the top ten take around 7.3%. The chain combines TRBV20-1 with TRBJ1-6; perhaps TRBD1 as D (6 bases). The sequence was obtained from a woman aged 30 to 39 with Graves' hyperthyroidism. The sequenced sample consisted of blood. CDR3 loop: CSGGAGSYNSPLHF. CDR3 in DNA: TGCAGTGGGGGGGCGGGCTCCTATAATTCACCCCTCCACTTT.